Below are 22 T cell receptor beta chains sequenced from a single sample in a study of blood T cell repertoires in COVID-19 (dated by TCRdb to the early 2020s). The library was obtained by the immunoSEQ multiplex PCR assay. TCRdb re-hosts the immuneACCESS table, in-frame sequences only. Its copies lack some clones; in the studies checked, an unresolved V gene accounts for under half of them, and the cause for the rest is not known. In this sample the table shows over 200,000 clones, almost 85% of which occur a single time. The biggest ten clones account for approximately 8.1% of the sample. Input material: peripheral blood. These TCRs come from a woman aged 45-60 years with active or convalescent COVID-19.

This chain joins TRBV5-1 and TRBJ1-3; 7 nucleotides align to TRBD1. Germline V lookup: CDR1 SGHRS, CDR2 YFSETQ. The CDR3 consists of 14 residues. V lost 4 bases to trimming and J lost 4 bases; unmatched junction nucleotides: 5. CDR3 nucleotide sequence: TGCGCCAGCAGCCCCGGACAGGAGGGAAACACCATATATTTT. Its translation is CASSPGQEGNTIYF.

The V and J genes are TRBV28 and TRBJ2-1; tentatively, D is TRBD1 (5 bases). CDR1 is MDHEN, CDR2 SYDVKM, per germline. V lost 7 bases, J lost 4 bases, and 14 bases lay in between. This CDR3 has 14 residues. The CDR3 nucleotides read TGTGCCAGCACGCTAGGTGGGGCGTACAATGAGCAGTTCTTC. The encoded protein is CASTLGGAYNEQFF.

The chain joins TRBV30 to TRBJ2-2; TRBD2 is a possible D gene (6 bases). Germline CDR1 and CDR2: GTSNPN and SVGIG (reference sequence). The germline V and J ends were trimmed by 0 bases and 7 bases, with 12 bases remaining between them. The CDR3 is made up of 14 amino acids. CDR3 coding DNA: TGTGCCTGGAGTGTAAACAGGAGGGGCGGGGAGCTGTTTTTT. Amino acid sequence: CAWSVNRRGGELFF.

V is TRBV5-1 and J is TRBJ1-2, with D hard to call. The CDR3 runs to 13 residues. V was pared by 1 base and J by 3 bases, with 7 bases between. Germline V gene data show CDR1 as SGHRS and CDR2 as YFSETQ. CDR3 sequence (DNA): TGCGCCAGCAGCTTGCCGTCAGACTATGGCTACACCTTC. It codes for CASSLPSDYGYTF.

The gene calls are TRBV19 and TRBJ1-3, with 7 bases that match TRBD1. The germline V gene encodes CDR1 LNHDA and CDR2 SQIVND (reference sequence). The CDR3 extends over 16 amino acids. J was trimmed by 2 bases and V by 5 bases; bases with no gene match: 9. The CDR3 DNA sequence: TGTGCCAGTAGTTCTACAGGGGCACAGACTGGAAACACCATATATTTT. This sequence encodes CASSSTGAQTGNTIYF.

The chain uses TRBV6-1 and TRBJ1-6; D is unresolved. Germline V gives CDR1 MNHNS, CDR2 SASEGT. The CDR3 has 14 residues. V dropped 3 bases and J dropped 11 bases, with 14 bases sitting between them. CDR3 DNA sequence: TGTGCCAGCAGTGAGCTGGGAAGCGGTCCACCCCTCCACTTT. Its protein product is CASSELGSGPPLHF.

There are a few counts of this clone. The chain joins TRBV6-6 to TRBJ1-2; 8 bases match TRBD1. Germline assignment: CDR1 MNHNY and CDR2 SVGAGI (reference sequence). V was pared by 5 bases and J by 10 bases, with 6 bases of the junction left unmatched. This CDR3 is 12 amino acids long. This chain's CDR3 is CASSKPQGDYTF. Here the CDR3 DNA reads TGTGCCAGCAGTAAGCCACAGGGGGACTACACCTTC.

This clone showed up just once. This chain joins TRBV27 and TRBJ1-4, with D tentatively TRBD1 (6 bases). The V gene lost 4 bases and the J gene lost 5 bases, with 11 bases spanning the gap. The length of the CDR3 is 14 residues. Per the germline V gene, CDR1 is MNHEY and CDR2 is SMNVEV (reference sequence). CDR3 loop: CASSSDRWNEKLFF. DNA of the CDR3: TGTGCCAGCAGTTCAGACAGGTGGAATGAAAAACTGTTTTTT.

The chain joins TRBV18 to TRBJ1-2, with 8 bases fitting TRBD1. Germline-derived CDR1 and CDR2 are KGHSH and LQKENI. Trimming removed 3 bases from V and 7 bases from J; junction bases left unmatched: 10. The CDR3 is 15 amino acids. CDR3 loop: CASSPQDRVNLGYTF. CDR3 DNA: TGTGCCAGCTCACCCCAGGACAGGGTGAATCTTGGCTACACCTTC.

The CDR3 nucleotides are TGCAGTGCTAGTAACCAGCGGGGGGCCGGAGATACGCAGTATTTT. The encoded protein is CSASNQRGAGDTQYF. The chain combines TRBV20-1 with TRBJ2-3; 9 positions match TRBD2. The V segment lost 3 bases and the J segment 5 bases; nucleotides outside the gene matches: 9. The CDR3 consists of 15 residues. Germline V gene lookup returns CDR1 DFQATT and CDR2 SNEGSKA (reference sequence).

This clone was found a few times. The chain has TRBV11-2 and TRBJ1-1, with 10 bases identical to TRBD1. Losses at the gene ends were 5 bases for V and 0 bases for J; bases not matched to a gene: 3. Germline V gives CDR1 SGHAT, CDR2 FQNNGV. The CDR3 loop spans 15 amino acids. CDR3 sequence reads: CASSLTGGMNTEAFF. The CDR3 coding sequence is TGTGCCAGCAGCCTGACAGGGGGCATGAACACTGAAGCTTTCTTT.

The chain combines TRBV2 with TRBJ1-4, with D hard to call. The CDR3 consists of 15 residues. Trimming cost V 5 bases and J 3 bases, with 13 bases left between them. CDR1 is SNHLY and CDR2 is FYNNEI in the germline V gene. CDR3 sequence: CASSPRMRANEKLFF. The CDR3 nucleotides read TGTGCCAGCAGTCCTCGGATGAGGGCTAATGAAAAACTGTTTTTT. The full variable domain, with the rest looked up from reference TRBV2 and TRBJ1-4, is EPEVTQTPSHQVTQMGQEVILRCVPISNHLYFYWYRQILGQKVEFLVSFYNNEISEKSEIFDDQFSVERPDGSNFTLKIRSTKLEDSAMYFCASSPRMRANEKLFFGSGTQLSVL.

The genes are TRBV6-6 and TRBJ1-5; 7 bases fit TRBD1. CDR1 and CDR2 from the germline V gene are MNHNY and SVGAGI (reference sequence). The V and J ends lost 6 bases and 8 bases, in that order; junction bases with no gene match: 7. This CDR3 spans 13 amino acids. The CDR3 DNA is TGTGCCAGCAGAAGACAGGGTTTTGAGCCCCAGCATTTT. Translation gives CASRRQGFEPQHF.

V and J are TRBV7-5 and TRBJ2-3; the DNA was not compared with TRBD1, the D call given in the table. TRBV7-5 is labeled a pseudogene. The CDR3 has 17 amino acids. DNA of the CDR3: TGTGTCAGACCCCTTAGACAACTCCGGCGCGGCACAGATACGCAGTATTTT. Translation gives CVRPLRQLRRGTDTQYF.

Only one count was recorded for this clone. The chain links TRBV11-2 to TRBJ1-1, with D unclear. The germline CDR1 and CDR2 sequences are SGHAT and FQNNGV. This CDR3 has 19 residues. The germline V and J ends were trimmed by 5 bases and 5 bases, with 30 bases remaining between them. Written as DNA, the CDR3 is TGTGCCAGCAGCCCCGGAAGGATAGCAGTTAATAAGATGGATACTGAAGCTTTCTTT. It encodes CASSPGRIAVNKMDTEAFF. The whole variable domain, remainder taken from reference TRBV11-2 and TRBJ1-1, is EAGVAQSPRYKIIEKRQSVAFWCNPISGHATLYWYQQILGQGPKLLIQFQNNGVVDDSQLPKDRFSAERLKGVDSTLKIQPAKLEDSAVYLCASSPGRIAVNKMDTEAFFGQGTRLTVV.

J is TRBJ2-5 and V is TRBV6-5; TRBD1 matches 7 bases. The trim removed 8 bases at V and 1 base at J, leaving 4 bases unmatched. CDR1 and CDR2 (germline): MNHEY, SVGAGI. This CDR3 has 13 amino acids. The CDR3 coding sequence is TGTGCCAGCGTACGGACAGGCCAAGAGACCCAGTACTTC. Encoded protein: CASVRTGQETQYF.

The chain joins TRBV3-1 (or the pseudogene TRBV3-2) to TRBJ1-1, with a tentative D call TRBD1 (5 bases). The CDR3 has 14 amino acids. Germline CDR1 LGHDT, CDR2 YNNKEL (reference sequence). The V end lost 1 base, the J end lost 4 bases, and 10 bases lay between the germline ends. The CDR3 DNA follows: TGTGCCAGCAGCCAAGGGTGGGGCACCACTGAAGCTTTCTTT. Its protein product is CASSQGWGTTEAFF.

This clone was detected only once. The rearrangement uses TRBV5-1 and TRBJ2-3, with D maybe TRBD1 (5 bases). V lost 5 bases and J lost 4, with 11 bases in between. CDR1 SGHRS and CDR2 YFSETQ come from the germline V gene. This CDR3 comprises 13 residues. This CDR3 reads CASSGARADTQYF. CDR3 sequence (DNA): TGCGCCAGCAGTGGGGCCAGGGCAGATACGCAGTATTTT.

CDR3 region: CASSRTGGVETQYF. CDR3 nucleotide sequence: TGTGCCAGCTCACGGACAGGGGGCGTTGAGACCCAGTACTTC. The gene calls are TRBV18 and TRBJ2-5; 11 nucleotides agree with TRBD1. The CDR3 spans 14 residues. CDR1 KGHSH and CDR2 LQKENI come from the germline V gene. Losses at the gene ends were 4 bases for V and 5 bases for J; bases not matched to a gene: 3.

The rearrangement uses TRBV6-5 and TRBJ1-6; TRBD1 matches at 7 bases. Germline loops: CDR1 MNHEY, CDR2 SVGAGI. The CDR3 spans 15 residues. V shed 4 bases and J 7 bases; nucleotides not matched to a gene: 7. This chain's CDR3 is CASSSGTETNSPLHF. For the CDR3, the DNA is TGTGCCAGCAGTTCCGGGACAGAGACCAATTCACCCCTCCACTTT.

The J gene is TRBJ2-1, the V gene TRBV7-2; 7 bases align to TRBD2. The CDR3 consists of 15 residues. The ends lost 6 bases at V and 6 bases at J; junction bases unmatched: 11. Per the germline V gene, CDR1 is SGHTA and CDR2 is FQGNSA. The DNA for the CDR3 is TGTGCCAGCAGTCCCGGACTAGAGGTCGGCAATGAGCAGTTCTTC. Translating gives CASSPGLEVGNEQFF.

The chain couples TRBV5-4 to TRBJ2-5; 8 nucleotides match TRBD2. The V gene's germline CDR1 is SGHNT and CDR2 YYREEE (reference sequence). The CDR3 spans 16 residues. After removal of 4 bases from V and 5 bases from J, the junction contained 13 bases not matched to a gene. CDR3 protein: CASSGPGSGMRETQYF. CDR3 nucleotide sequence: TGTGCCAGCAGCGGACCGGGTAGCGGGATGAGGGAGACCCAGTACTTC.